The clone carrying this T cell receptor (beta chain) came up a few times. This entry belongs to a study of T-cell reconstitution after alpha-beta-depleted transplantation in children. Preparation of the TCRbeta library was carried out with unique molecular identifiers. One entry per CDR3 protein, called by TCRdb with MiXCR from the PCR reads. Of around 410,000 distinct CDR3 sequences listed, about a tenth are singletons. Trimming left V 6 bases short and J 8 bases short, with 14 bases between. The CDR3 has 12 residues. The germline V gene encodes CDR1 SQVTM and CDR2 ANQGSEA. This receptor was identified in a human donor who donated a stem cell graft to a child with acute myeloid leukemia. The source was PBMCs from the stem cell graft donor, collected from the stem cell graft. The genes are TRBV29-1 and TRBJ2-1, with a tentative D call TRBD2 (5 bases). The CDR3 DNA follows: TGCAGCGTCGAACGTCCCGGGGATGAGCAGTTCTTC. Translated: CSVERPGDEQFF.